The present TCR beta chain was sequenced within a study of blood T cell repertoires in COVID-19. Authors' processing steps: Using reference gene primer amplification, nucleated cell counts were estimated. Assay used: immunoSEQ multiplex PCR; TCRdb lists only in-frame clones, some missing. Clone size and V and J calls were adopted from that table, with D and trimming inferred from the DNA. The sample yields some 150,000 clones, approximately 90% seen once. The CDR3 contains 14 residues. Trimming cost V 5 bases and J 4 bases; bases outside gene matches: 4. Germline V gives CDR1 MNHEY, CDR2 SVGAGI. The receptor was isolated from a woman in her 70s with acute or convalescent COVID-19. Sequenced input: peripheral blood. This chain connects TRBV6-5 to TRBJ1-4, with TRBD1 matching over 7 bases. The CDR3 nucleotides are TGTGCCAGCAGTCGGGACAGAGGTAATGAAAAACTGTTTTTT. Translated, it gives CASSRDRGNEKLFF.